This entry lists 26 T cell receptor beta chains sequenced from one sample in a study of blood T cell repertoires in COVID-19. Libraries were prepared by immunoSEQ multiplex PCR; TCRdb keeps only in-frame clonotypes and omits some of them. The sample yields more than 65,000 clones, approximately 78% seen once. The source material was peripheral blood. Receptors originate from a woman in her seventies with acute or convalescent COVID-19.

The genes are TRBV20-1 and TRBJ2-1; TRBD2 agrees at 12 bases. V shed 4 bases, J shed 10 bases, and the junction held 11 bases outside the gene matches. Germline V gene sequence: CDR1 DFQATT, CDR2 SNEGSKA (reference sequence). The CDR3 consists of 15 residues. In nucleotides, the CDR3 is TGCAGTGCTAATGACGGGACTAGCGGGTTAAAGGAGCAGTTCTTC. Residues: CSANDGTSGLKEQFF.

In DNA, the CDR3 is TGCGCCAGCAGCCCAGGGGGCGCTGGAAACACCATATATTTT. It encodes CASSPGGAGNTIYF. The rearrangement uses TRBV5-1 and TRBJ1-3, with 8 nucleotides matching TRBD1. The CDR3 is made up of 14 amino acids. Germline CDR1 is SGHRS and CDR2 is YFSETQ. The J segment lost 2 bases and the V segment lost 4 bases, leaving 2 bases of the junction unmatched. Drawing the rest from reference TRBV5-1 and TRBJ1-3, the complete variable domain is KAGVTQTPRYLIKTRGQQVTLSCSPISGHRSVSWYQQTPGQGLQFLFEYFSETQRNKGNFPGRFSGRQFSNSRSEMNVSTLELGDSALYLCASSPGGAGNTIYFGEGSWLTVV.

The CDR3 region has the DNA TGTGCCAGCAGGGAACAGGGGGCACTGAGGGATCAGCCCCAGCATTTT. This encodes CASREQGALRDQPQHF. The V gene is TRBV6-1, the J gene TRBJ1-5, with 9 bases identical to TRBD1. This CDR3 spans 16 amino acids. The ends lost 6 bases at V and 5 bases at J; junction bases unmatched: 11. Per germline, CDR1 MNHNS and CDR2 SASEGT.

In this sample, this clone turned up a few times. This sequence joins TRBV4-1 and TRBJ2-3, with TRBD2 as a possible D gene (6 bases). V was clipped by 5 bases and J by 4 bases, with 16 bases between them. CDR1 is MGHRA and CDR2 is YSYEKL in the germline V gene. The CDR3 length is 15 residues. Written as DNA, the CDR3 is TGCGCCAGCAGCGCTAGCGAGCAGTTAGCAGATACGCAGTATTTT. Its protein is CASSASEQLADTQYF.

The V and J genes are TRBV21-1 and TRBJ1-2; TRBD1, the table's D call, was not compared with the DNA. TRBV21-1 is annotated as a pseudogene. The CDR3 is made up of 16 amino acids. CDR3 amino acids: CASSKVQRQGMDGYTF. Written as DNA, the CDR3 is TGTGCCAGCAGCAAAGTTCAACGACAGGGGATGGATGGCTACACCTTC.

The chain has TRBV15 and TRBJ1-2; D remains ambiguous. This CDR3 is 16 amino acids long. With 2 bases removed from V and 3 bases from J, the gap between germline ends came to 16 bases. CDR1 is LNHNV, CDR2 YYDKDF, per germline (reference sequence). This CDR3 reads CATSRTRSPGDYGYTF. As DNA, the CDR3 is TGTGCCACCAGCAGAACTAGGTCGCCCGGGGACTATGGCTACACCTTC.

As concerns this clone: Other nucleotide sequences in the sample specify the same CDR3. The CDR3 sequence: CASSEDRAYGYTF. In DNA, the CDR3 is TGTGCCAGCAGTGAAGACAGGGCTTACGGCTACACCTTC. V is TRBV2 and J is TRBJ1-2; D is possibly TRBD1 (6 bases). This CDR3 is 13 amino acids long. Germline V gene data show CDR1 as SNHLY and CDR2 as FYNNEI. V was clipped by 1 base and J by 8 bases, with 11 bases between them.

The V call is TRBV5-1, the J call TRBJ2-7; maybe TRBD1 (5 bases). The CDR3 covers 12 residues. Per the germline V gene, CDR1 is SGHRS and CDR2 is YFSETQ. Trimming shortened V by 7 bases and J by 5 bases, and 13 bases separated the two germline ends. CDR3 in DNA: TGCGCCAGCTACGACAGCCCCAACGAGCAGTACTTC. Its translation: CASYDSPNEQYF.

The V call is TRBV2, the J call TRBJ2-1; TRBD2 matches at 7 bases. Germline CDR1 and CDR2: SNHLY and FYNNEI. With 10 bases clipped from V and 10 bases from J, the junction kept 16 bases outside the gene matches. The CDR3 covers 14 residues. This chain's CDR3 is CAIRTRRGLGEQFF. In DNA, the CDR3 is TGTGCCATCCGGACTAGGCGGGGCCTAGGAGAGCAGTTCTTC.

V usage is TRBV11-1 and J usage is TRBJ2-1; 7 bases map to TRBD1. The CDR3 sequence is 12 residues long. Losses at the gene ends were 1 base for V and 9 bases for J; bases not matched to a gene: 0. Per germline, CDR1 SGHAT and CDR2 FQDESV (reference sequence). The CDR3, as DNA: TGTGCCAGCAGCTTAGACAGGGGTGAGCAGTTCTTC. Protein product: CASSLDRGEQFF. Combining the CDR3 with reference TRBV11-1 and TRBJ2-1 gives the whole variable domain EAEVAQSPRYKITEKSQAVAFWCDPISGHATLYWYRQILGQGPELLVQFQDESVVDDSQLPKDRFSAERLKGVDSTLKIQPAELGDSAMYLCASSLDRGEQFFGPGTRLTVL.

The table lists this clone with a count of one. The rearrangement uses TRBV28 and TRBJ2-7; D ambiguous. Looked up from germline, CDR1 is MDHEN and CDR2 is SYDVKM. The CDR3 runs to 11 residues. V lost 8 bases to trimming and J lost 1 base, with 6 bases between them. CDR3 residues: CASSVSYEQYF. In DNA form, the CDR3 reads TGTGCCAGCTCAGTATCCTACGAGCAGTACTTC.

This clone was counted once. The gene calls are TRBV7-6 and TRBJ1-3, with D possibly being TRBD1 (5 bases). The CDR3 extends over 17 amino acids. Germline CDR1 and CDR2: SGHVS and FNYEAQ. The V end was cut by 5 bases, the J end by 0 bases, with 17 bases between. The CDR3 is CASSQRGRGSSGNTIYF. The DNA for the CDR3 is TGTGCCAGCAGCCAGAGGGGACGGGGGAGCTCTGGAAACACCATATATTTT.

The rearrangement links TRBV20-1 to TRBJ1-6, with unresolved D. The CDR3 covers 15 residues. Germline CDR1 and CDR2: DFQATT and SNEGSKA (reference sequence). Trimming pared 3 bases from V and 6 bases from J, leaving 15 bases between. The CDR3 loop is CSASIVGRINSPLHF. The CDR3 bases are TGCAGTGCTAGTATCGTTGGCAGAATTAATTCACCCCTCCACTTT.

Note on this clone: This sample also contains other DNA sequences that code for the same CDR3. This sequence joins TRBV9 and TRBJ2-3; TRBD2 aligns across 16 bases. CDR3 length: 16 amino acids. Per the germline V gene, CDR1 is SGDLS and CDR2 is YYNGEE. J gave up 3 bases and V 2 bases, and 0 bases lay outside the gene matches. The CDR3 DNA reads TGTGCCAGCAGCGTGGGACTAGCGGGAGGGACAGATACGCAGTATTTT. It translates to CASSVGLAGGTDTQYF.

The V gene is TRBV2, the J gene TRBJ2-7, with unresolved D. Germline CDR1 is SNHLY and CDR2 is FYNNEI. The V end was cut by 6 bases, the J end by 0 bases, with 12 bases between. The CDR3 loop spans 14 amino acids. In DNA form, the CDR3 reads TGTGCCAGCAGACCTCGACAAAGCTCCTACGAGCAGTACTTC. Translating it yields CASRPRQSSYEQYF.

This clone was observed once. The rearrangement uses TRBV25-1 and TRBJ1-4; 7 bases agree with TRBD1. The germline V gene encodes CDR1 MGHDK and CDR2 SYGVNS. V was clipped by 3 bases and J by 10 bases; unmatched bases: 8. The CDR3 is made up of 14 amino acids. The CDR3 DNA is TGTGCCAGCAGTGATGACAGGGTCCGTGGAAAACTGTTTTTT. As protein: CASSDDRVRGKLFF.

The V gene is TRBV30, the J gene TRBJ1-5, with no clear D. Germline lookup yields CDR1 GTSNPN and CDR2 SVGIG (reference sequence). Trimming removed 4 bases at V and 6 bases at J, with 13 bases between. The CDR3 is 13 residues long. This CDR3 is CAWKGGSGQPQHF. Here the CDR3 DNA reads TGTGCCTGGAAAGGCGGCTCCGGTCAGCCCCAGCATTTT.

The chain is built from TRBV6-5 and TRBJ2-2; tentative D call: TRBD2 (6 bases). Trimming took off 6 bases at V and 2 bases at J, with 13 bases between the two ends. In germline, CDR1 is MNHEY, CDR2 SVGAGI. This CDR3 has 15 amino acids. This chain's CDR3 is CASRRGELNTGELFF. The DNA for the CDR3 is TGTGCCAGCAGGCGGGGAGAGTTAAACACCGGGGAGCTGTTTTTT.

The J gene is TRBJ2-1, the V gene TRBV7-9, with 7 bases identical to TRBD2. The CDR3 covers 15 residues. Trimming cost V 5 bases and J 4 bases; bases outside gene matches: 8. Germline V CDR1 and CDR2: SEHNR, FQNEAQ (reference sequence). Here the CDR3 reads CASSPQAGRYNEQFF. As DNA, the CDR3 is TGTGCCAGCAGCCCCCAAGCGGGAAGATACAATGAGCAGTTCTTC.

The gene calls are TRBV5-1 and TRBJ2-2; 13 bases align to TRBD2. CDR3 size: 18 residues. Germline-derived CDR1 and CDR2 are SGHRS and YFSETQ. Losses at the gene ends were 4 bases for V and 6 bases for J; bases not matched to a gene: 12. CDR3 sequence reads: CASSPQLAGGPIPGELFF. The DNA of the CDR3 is TGCGCCAGCAGCCCTCAACTAGCGGGAGGGCCAATCCCCGGGGAGCTGTTTTTT.

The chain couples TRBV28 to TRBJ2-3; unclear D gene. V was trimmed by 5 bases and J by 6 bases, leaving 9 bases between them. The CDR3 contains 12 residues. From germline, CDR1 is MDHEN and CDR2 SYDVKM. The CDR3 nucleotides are TGTGCCAGCAGTCCCTCCCGGGATACGCAGTATTTT. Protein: CASSPSRDTQYF.

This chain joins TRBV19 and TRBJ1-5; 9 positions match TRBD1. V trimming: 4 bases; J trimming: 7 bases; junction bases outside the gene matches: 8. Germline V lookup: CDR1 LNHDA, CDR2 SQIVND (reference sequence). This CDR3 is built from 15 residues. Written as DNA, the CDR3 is TGTGCCAGTAGTACGCCGGACAGGGGTGGGCAGCCCCAGCATTTT. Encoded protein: CASSTPDRGGQPQHF.

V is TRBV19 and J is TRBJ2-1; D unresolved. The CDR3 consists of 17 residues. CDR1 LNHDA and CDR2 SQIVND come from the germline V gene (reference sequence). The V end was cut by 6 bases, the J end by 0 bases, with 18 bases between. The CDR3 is CASSRNLGIGSYNEQFF. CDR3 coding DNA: TGTGCCAGTAGCCGAAATCTCGGTATTGGCTCCTACAATGAGCAGTTCTTC.

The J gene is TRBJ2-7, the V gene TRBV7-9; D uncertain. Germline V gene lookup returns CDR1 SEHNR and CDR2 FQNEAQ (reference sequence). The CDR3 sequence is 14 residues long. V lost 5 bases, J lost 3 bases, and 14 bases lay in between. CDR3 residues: CASSPGTAVYEQYF. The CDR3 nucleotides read TGTGCCAGCAGCCCCGGTACTGCGGTCTACGAGCAGTACTTC.

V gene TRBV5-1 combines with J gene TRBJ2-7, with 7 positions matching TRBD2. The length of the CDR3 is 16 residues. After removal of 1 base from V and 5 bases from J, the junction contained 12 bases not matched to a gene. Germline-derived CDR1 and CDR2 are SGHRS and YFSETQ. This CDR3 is CASSLRPTGGTHEQYF. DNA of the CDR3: TGCGCCAGCAGCTTGAGGCCGACGGGAGGAACCCACGAGCAGTACTTC.

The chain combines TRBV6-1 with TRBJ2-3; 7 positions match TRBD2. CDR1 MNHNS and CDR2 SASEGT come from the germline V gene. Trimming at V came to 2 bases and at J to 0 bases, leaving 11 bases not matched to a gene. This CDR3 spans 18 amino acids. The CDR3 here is CASSEPAGRGFSTDTQYF. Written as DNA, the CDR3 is TGTGCCAGCAGTGAACCAGCGGGAAGGGGATTTAGCACAGATACGCAGTATTTT.